The rows below give T cell receptor beta chains drawn from one sample of a study of patients and donors after allogeneic stem cell transplantation. TCRdb used MiXCR to reprocess the RT-PCR reads, holding one entry per CDR3 protein. The repertoire consists of more than 850,000 distinct CDR3 sequences, with roughly 18% occurring once and the leading ten covering 5% to 6.5%. Sequenced material: blood, either unsorted or a sorted T cell fraction (not recorded which). The receptor set was obtained from a human donor who was either an allogeneic HSCT recipient or a stem cell or donor lymphocyte infusion donor (not recorded which). It is not recorded whose cells these are; they may come from a transplant donor. Each CDR3 is given with its conserved first and last residue. Fields, in order: D gene, J gene, clone size, V gene, CDR3 DNA, CDR3 protein. The D gene is left open where the match is weak. Size is omitted from some rows. Given values are once, few, many or a class for expanded clones.

>TRBD2|TRBJ2-3|-|TRBV14
TGTGCCAGCAGCCGCCTGACTAGCGCAGATACGCAGTATTTT
CASSRLTSADTQYF
>TRBD1|TRBJ2-5|many|TRBV12-3/TRBV12-4
TGTGCCAGCAGTTTAACATGGACAGGCACCCAGTACTTC
CASSLTWTGTQYF
>-|TRBJ2-1|-|TRBV7-2
TGTGCCAGCAGCCCGATCGTGGCCAGGGTCTACAATGAGCAGTTCTTC
CASSPIVARVYNEQFF
>-|TRBJ1-2|-|TRBV12-3/TRBV12-4
TGTGCCAGCAGTTTAGTAGGGGGGGTCGGTGGCTACACCTTC
CASSLVGGVGGYTF
>TRBD1|TRBJ1-2|few|TRBV13
TGTGCCACCAGACCCGGACAGGGCCCTAGTCTCTATGGCTACACCTTC
CATRPGQGPSLYGYTF
>TRBD2|TRBJ2-5|-|TRBV5-1
TGCGCCAGCAGCCGGAGGGGAGGGCCGGAAGAGACCCAGTACTTC
CASSRRGGPEETQYF
>-|TRBJ2-7|few|TRBV10-3
TGTGCCATCAGTGAGCGGGGGGCAGTAGACGAGCAGTACTTC
CAISERGAVDEQYF
>-|TRBJ2-1|many|TRBV20-1
TGCAGTGCTAGGGGGCAGGGATCCTACAATGAGCAGTTCTTC
CSARGQGSYNEQFF
>-|TRBJ2-2|-|TRBV7-9
TGTGCCAGCAGCTTTGGACTTGAGCTGTTTTTT
CASSFGLELFF
>TRBD1|TRBJ1-1|few|TRBV29-1
TGCAGCGGCAGGGGGGTCGCTGAAGCTTTCTTT
CSGRGVAEAFF
>-|TRBJ1-2|-|TRBV27
TGTGCCAGCTCGGAGGGAGACAGGTTTTATGGCTACACCTTC
CASSEGDRFYGYTF
>-|TRBJ1-1|-|TRBV11-2
TGTGCCAGCAGCTTAATGTCCGGGGGTGAAGCTTTCTTT
CASSLMSGGEAFF
>-|TRBJ2-3|-|TRBV5-1
TGCGCCAGCAGCCTGTCCCTGGCGGTCGGAAGTACAGATACGCAGTATTTT
CASSLSLAVGSTDTQYF
>TRBD2|TRBJ2-7|few|TRBV7-2
TGTGCCAGCAGCTTAGTTATGCGGGAGGGCACCCACGAGCAGTACTTC
CASSLVMREGTHEQYF
>-|TRBJ1-4|-|TRBV12-3/TRBV12-4
TGTGCCAGCAGTTTTGTTGGTGGGCCGCGTGAAAAACTGTTTTTT
CASSFVGGPREKLFF
>-|TRBJ2-5|-|TRBV5-1
TGCGCCAGCAGCTTGGCAGGCGTTCCCCAGACCCAGTACTTC
CASSLAGVPQTQYF
>-|TRBJ2-2|many|TRBV27
TGTGCCAGCAGTTTATCCGGGCCCGGCACCGGGGAGCTGTTTTTT
CASSLSGPGTGELFF
>-|TRBJ2-7|few|TRBV15
TGTGCCACCAGCAGAGATCTTGGGAGCTCCTACGAGCAGTACTTC
CATSRDLGSSYEQYF
>TRBD2|TRBJ2-2|few|TRBV2
TGTGCCAGCAGTGTGGAGCGGGGGGCCGGGGAGCTGTTTTTT
CASSVERGAGELFF
>-|TRBJ2-7|few|TRBV6-1
TGTGCCAGCAGCCTCTACGGTACTAGAGAGCAGTACTTC
CASSLYGTREQYF
>-|TRBJ1-3|few|TRBV25-1
TGTGCCAGCAGCGGGTTGCGCACCATATATTTT
CASSGLRTIYF
>TRBD1|TRBJ2-1|-|TRBV30
TGTGCCTGGAGTCGCCGGGACAGGGTTCGTCGCAATGAGCAGTTCTTC
CAWSRRDRVRRNEQFF
>-|TRBJ2-3|few|TRBV5-1
TGCGCCAGCAGCTTGGGGACTTCTAGGGCAGATACGCAGTATTTT
CASSLGTSRADTQYF
>-|TRBJ2-7|few|TRBV24-1
TGTGCCACCAGTGACCCAAGGGGGACTGAAGGGCCGGACTACGAGCAGTACTTC
CATSDPRGTEGPDYEQYF
>-|TRBJ1-5|many|TRBV6-5
TGTGCCAGCAGTTACTCGGGGGGCGCGGGGCAGCCCCAGCATTTT
CASSYSGGAGQPQHF
>-|TRBJ2-7|-|TRBV7-6
TGTGCCAGCAGCGAATCACTGGATAGGGTCGGCGAGCAGTACTTC
CASSESLDRVGEQYF
>TRBD2|TRBJ2-1|-|TRBV20-1
TGCAGTGCTAGAGATATGCTAGCGGGAGAGGTTAATGAGCAGTTCTTC
CSARDMLAGEVNEQFF
>-|TRBJ2-7|many|TRBV5-1
TGCGCCAGCAGCTTGCCAGCTACCTACGAGCAGTACTTC
CASSLPATYEQYF
>TRBD2|TRBJ2-1|-|TRBV12-3/TRBV12-4
TGTGCCAGCACCGCCCCGGGGACTAGCGGTTACAATGAGCAGTTCTTC
CASTAPGTSGYNEQFF
>TRBD1|TRBJ2-7|few|TRBV29-1
TGCAGCGTTGAGACGGGACAGAGTTACGAGCAGTACTTC
CSVETGQSYEQYF
>TRBD1|TRBJ2-7|few|TRBV7-8
TGTGCCAGCAGCCGCAGGGACAGCTCCTACGAGCAGTACTTC
CASSRRDSSYEQYF
>TRBD1|TRBJ2-7|-|TRBV6-1
TGTGCCAGCAGCACGACGGACAGGGGTTCTTACGAGCAGTACTTC
CASSTTDRGSYEQYF
>-|TRBJ2-2|few|TRBV20-1
TGCAGTGCTAGAGGCGGCCGGGACAAAAACACCGGGGAGCTGTTTTTT
CSARGGRDKNTGELFF
>TRBD1|TRBJ2-6|-|TRBV6-5
TGTGCCAGCAGTTACCCCGGGACAGGGCCCGGGGCCAACGTCCTGACTTTC
CASSYPGTGPGANVLTF